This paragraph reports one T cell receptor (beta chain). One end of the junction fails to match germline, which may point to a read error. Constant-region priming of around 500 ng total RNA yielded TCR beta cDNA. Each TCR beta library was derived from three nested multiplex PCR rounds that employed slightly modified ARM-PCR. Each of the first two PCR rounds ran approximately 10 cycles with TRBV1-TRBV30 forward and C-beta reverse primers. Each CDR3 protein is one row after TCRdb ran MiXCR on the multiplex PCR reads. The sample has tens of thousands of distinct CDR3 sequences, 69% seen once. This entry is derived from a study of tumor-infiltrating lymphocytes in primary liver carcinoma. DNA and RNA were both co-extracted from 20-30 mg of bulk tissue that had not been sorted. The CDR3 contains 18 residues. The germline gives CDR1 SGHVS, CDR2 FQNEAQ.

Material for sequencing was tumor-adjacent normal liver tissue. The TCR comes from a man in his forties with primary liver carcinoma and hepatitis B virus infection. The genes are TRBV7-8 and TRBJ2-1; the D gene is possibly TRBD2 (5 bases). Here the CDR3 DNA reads TGTGCCAGCAACCCGCCTAGAGGCTCAGCGGTCTCCCACAATGAGCAGTTCTTC. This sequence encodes CASNPPRGSAVSHNEQFF.